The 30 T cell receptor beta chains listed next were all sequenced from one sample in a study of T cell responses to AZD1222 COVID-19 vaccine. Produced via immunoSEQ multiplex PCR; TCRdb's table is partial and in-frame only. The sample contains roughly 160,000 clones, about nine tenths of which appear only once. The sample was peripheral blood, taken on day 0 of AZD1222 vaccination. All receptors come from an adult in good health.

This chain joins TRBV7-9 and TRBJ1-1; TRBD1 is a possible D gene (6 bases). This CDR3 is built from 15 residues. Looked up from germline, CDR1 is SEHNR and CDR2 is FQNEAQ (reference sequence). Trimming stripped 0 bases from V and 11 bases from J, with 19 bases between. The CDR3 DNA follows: TGTGCCAGCAGCTTAGCGGGAGGAGGGGGTGGTGAGGCTTTCTTT. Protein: CASSLAGGGGGEAFF. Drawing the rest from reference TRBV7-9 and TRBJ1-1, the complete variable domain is DTGVSQNPRHKITKRGQNVTFRCDPISEHNRLYWYRQTLGQGPEFLTYFQNEAQLEKSRLLSDRFSAERPKGSFSTLEIQRTEQGDSAMYLCASSLAGGGGGEAFFGQGTRLTVV.

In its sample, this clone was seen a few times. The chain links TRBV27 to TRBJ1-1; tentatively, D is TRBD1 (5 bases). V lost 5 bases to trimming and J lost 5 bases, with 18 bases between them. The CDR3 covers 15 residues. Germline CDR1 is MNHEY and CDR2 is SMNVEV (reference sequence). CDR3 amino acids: CASSETSGARTEAFF. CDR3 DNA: TGTGCCAGCAGTGAAACCTCCGGGGCGAGGACTGAAGCTTTCTTT.

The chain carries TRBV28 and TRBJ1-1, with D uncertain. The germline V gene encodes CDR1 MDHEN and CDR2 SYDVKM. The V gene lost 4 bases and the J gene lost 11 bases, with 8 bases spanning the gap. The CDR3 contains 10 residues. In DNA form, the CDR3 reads TGTGCCAGCAGTTCTACGAGGGCTTTCTTT. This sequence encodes CASSSTRAFF.

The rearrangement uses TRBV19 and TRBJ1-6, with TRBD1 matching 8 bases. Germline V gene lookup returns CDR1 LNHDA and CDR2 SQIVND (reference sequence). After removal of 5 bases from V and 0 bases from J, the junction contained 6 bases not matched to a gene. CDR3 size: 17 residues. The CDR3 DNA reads TGTGCCAGTAGTCTCGGACAGGGAATCTCCTATAATTCACCCCTCCACTTT. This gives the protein CASSLGQGISYNSPLHF.

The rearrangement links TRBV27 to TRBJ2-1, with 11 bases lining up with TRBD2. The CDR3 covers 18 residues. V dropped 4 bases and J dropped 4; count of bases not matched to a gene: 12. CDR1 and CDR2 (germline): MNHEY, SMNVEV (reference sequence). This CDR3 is CASSSYLVGTSGYNEQFF. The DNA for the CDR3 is TGTGCCAGCAGTTCCTACCTGGTTGGGACTAGCGGTTACAATGAGCAGTTCTTC.

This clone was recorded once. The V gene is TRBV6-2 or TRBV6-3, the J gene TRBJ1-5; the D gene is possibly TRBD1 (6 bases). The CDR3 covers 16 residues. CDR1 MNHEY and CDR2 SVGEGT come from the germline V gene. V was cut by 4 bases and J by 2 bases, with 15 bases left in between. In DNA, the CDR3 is TGTGCCAGCAGTTTCCACAGGGAAGTGGGCAATCAGCCCCAGCATTTT. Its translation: CASSFHREVGNQPQHF.

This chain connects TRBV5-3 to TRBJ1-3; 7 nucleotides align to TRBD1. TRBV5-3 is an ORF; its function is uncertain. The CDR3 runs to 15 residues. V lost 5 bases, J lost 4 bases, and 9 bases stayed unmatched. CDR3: CARRPWTGSGNTIYF. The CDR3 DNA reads TGTGCCAGAAGACCGTGGACAGGCTCGGGAAACACCATATATTTT.

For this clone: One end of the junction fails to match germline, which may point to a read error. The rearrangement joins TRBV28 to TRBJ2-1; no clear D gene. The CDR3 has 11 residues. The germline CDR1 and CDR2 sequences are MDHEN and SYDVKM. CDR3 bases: TGTGCCAGCAGTGTAGGTTCCGCCTGGGTCTTC. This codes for CASSVGSAWVF.

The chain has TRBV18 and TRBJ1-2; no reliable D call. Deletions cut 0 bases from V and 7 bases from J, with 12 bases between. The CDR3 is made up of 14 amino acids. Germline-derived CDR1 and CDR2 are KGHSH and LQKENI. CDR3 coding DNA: TGTGCCAGCTCACCACCTAATAGGGAAGGTGGCTACACCTTC. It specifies CASSPPNREGGYTF.

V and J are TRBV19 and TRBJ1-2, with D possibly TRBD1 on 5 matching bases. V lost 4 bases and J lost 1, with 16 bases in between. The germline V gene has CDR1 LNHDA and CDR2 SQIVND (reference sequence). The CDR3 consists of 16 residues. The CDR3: CASSKRYGGVNYGYTF. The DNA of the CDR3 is TGTGCCAGTAGTAAGCGGTACGGGGGGGTTAACTATGGCTACACCTTC.

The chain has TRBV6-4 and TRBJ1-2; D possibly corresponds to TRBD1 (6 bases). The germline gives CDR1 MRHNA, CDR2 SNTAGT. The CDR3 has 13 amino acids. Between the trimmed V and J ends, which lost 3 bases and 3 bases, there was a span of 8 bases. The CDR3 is CASSEGHHYGYTF. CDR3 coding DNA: TGTGCCAGCAGTGAGGGACACCACTATGGCTACACCTTC.

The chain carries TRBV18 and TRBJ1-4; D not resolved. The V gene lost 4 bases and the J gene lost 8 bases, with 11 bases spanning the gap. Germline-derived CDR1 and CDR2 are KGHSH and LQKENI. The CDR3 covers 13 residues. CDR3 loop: CASSRQAGEKLFF. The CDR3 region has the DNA TGTGCCAGCTCACGGCAGGCAGGCGAAAAACTGTTTTTT.

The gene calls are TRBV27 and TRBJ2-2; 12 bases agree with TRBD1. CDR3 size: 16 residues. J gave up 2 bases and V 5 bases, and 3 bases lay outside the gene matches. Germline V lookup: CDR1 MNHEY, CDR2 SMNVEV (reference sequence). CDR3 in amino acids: CASSPGTGGNTGELFF. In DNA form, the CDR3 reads TGTGCCAGCAGTCCCGGGACAGGGGGCAACACCGGGGAGCTGTTTTTT.

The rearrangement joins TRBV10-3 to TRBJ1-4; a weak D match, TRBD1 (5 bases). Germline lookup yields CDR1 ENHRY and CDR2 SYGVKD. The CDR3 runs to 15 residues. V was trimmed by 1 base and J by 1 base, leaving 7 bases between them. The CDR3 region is CAISEWGVTNEKLFF. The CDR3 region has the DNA TGTGCCATCAGTGAGTGGGGGGTAACTAATGAAAAACTGTTTTTT.

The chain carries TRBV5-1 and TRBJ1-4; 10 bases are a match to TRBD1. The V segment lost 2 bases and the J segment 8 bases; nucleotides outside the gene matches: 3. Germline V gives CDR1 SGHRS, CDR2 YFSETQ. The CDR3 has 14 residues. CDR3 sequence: CASSFGQGEEKLFF. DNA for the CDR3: TGCGCCAGCAGCTTTGGACAGGGGGAAGAAAAACTGTTTTTT.

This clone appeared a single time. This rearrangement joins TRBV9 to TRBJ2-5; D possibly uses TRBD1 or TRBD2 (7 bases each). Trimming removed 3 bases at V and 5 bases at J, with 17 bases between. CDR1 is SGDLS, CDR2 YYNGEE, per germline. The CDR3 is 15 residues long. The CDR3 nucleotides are TGTGCCAGCAGCGCAAAGACAGGGAGGGAGGAGACCCAGTACTTC. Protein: CASSAKTGREETQYF.

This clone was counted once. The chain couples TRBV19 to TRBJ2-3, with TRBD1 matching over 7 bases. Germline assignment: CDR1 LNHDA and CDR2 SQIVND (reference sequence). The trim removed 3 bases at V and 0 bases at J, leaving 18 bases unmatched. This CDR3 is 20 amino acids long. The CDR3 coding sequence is TGTGCCAGTAGTATTTTGGTTGTGACAGGGAAAGTGGGAAGCACAGATACGCAGTATTTT. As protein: CASSILVVTGKVGSTDTQYF.

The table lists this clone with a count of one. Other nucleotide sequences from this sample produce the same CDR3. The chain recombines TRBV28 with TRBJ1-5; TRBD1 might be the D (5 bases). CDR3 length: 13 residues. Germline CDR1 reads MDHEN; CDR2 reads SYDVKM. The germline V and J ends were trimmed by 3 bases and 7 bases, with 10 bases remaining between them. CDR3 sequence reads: CASSFMGRQPQHF. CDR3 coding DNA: TGTGCCAGCAGTTTTATGGGGCGGCAGCCCCAGCATTTT. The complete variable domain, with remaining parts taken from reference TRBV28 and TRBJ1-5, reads DVKVTQSSRYLVKRTGEKVFLECVQDMDHENMFWYRQDPGLGLRLIYFSYDVKMKEKGDIPEGYSVSREKKERFSLILESASTNQTSMYLCASSFMGRQPQHFGDGTRLSIL.

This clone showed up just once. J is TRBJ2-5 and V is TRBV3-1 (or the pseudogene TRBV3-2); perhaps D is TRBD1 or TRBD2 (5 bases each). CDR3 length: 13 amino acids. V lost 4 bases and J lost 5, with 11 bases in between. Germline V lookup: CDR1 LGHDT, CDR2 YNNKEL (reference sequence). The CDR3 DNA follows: TGTGCCAGCAGCCGGGACGTTTGGGAGACCCAGTACTTC. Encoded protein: CASSRDVWETQYF.

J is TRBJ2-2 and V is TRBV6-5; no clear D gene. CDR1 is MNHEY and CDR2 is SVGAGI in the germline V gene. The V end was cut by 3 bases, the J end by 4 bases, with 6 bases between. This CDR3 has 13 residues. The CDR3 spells CASSYQSTGELFF. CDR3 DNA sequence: TGTGCCAGCAGTTATCAGTCCACCGGGGAGCTGTTTTTT.

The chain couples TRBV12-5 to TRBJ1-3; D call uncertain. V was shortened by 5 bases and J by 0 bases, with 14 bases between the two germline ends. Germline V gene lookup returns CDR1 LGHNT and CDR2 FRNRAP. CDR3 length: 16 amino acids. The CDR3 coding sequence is TGTGCTAGTGGTCCGTCGCTTCTGCCCTCTGGAAACACCATATATTTT. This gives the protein CASGPSLLPSGNTIYF.

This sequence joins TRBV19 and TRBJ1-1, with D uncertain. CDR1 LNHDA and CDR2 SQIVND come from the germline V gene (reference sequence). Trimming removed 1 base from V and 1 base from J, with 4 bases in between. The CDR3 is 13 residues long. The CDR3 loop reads CASSIGGNTEAFF. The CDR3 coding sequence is TGTGCCAGTAGTATAGGGGGGAACACTGAAGCTTTCTTT. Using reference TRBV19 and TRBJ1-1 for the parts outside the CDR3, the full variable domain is DGGITQSPKYLFRKEGQNVTLSCEQNLNHDAMYWYRQDPGQGLRLIYYSQIVNDFQKGDIAEGYSVSREKKESFPLTVTSAQKNPTAFYLCASSIGGNTEAFFGQGTRLTVV.

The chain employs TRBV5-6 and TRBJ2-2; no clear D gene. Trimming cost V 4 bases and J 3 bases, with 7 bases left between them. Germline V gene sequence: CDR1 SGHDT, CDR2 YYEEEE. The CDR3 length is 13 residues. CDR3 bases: TGTGCCAGCAGCCCCTATTACACCGGGGAGCTGTTTTTT. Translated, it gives CASSPYYTGELFF.

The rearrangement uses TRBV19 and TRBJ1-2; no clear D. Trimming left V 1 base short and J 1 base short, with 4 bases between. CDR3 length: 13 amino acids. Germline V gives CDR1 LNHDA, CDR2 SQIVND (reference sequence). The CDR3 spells CASSIGHNYGYTF. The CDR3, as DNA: TGTGCCAGTAGTATAGGACATAACTATGGCTACACCTTC.

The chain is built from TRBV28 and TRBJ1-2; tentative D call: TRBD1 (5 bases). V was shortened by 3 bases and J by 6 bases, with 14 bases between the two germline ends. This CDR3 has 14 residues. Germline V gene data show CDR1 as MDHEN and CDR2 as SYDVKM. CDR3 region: CASSFPAGTHGYTF. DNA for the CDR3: TGTGCCAGCAGTTTCCCTGCGGGGACTCATGGCTACACCTTC.

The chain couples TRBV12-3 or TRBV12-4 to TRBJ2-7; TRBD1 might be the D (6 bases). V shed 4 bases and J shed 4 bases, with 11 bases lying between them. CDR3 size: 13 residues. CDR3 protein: CASSSLQGYEQYF. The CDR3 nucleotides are TGTGCCAGCAGTTCCCTACAGGGTTACGAGCAGTACTTC.

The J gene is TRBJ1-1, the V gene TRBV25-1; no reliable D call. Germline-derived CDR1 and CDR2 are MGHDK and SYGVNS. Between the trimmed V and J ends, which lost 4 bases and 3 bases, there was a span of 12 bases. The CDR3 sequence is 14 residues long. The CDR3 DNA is TGTGCCAGCAGTGCGGGTCCCCTAGACACTGAAGCTTTCTTT. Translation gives CASSAGPLDTEAFF.

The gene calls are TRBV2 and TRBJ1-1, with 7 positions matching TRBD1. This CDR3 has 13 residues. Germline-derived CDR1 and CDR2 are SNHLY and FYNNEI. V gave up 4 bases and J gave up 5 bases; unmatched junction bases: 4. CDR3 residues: CASSAGGRTEAFF. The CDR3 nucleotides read TGTGCCAGCAGTGCAGGGGGACGAACTGAAGCTTTCTTT.

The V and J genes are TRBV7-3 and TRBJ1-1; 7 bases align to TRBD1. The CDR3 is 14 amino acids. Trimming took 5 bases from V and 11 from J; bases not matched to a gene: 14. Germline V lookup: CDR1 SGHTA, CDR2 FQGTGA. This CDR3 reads CASSPGLWRGLAFF. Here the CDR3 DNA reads TGTGCCAGCAGCCCCGGGTTATGGAGGGGGCTGGCTTTCTTT. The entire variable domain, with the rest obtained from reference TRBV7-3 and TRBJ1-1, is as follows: GAGVSQTPSNKVTEKGKYVELRCDPISGHTALYWYRQSLGQGPEFLIYFQGTGAADDSGLPNDRFFAVRPEGSVSTLKIQRTERGDSAVYLCASSPGLWRGLAFFGQGTRLTVV.

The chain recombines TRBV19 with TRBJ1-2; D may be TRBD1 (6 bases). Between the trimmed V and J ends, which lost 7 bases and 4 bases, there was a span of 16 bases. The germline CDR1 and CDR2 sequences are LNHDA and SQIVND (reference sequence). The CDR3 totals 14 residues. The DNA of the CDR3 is TGTGCCAGTACAAACCCACAGGGATTCTATGGCTACACCTTC. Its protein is CASTNPQGFYGYTF.